These T cell receptor beta chains were read from a single sample in a study of control samples from healthy donors and cancer patients. Sequenced by immunoSEQ multiplex PCR; TCRdb stores in-frame clones only, minus some. The sample includes approximately 70,000 clones, nearly 90% of them seen just once. Material for sequencing was PBMCs. These receptors came from a man in his fifties or sixties with lung cancer. Both conserved end residues are part of each CDR3. The D gene is left open where the match is weak. Size is omitted from some rows. Given values are once, few, many or a class for expanded clones.

D gene | clone size | J gene | V gene | CDR3 protein | CDR3 DNA
. | . | TRBJ2-2 | TRBV7-8 | CASSPVMVRTQNTGELFF | TGTGCCAGCAGCCCGGTTATGGTCCGGACCCAGAACACCGGGGAGCTGTTTTTT
. | . | TRBJ2-6 | TRBV7-3 | CASSSPAGVVGANVLTF | TGTGCCAGCAGCTCCCCGGCCGGCGTGGTGGGGGCCAACGTCCTGACTTTC
TRBD1 | . | TRBJ2-5 | TRBV10-3 | CAISKTGAETQYF | TGTGCCATCAGCAAGACAGGGGCCGAGACCCAGTACTTC
. | once | TRBJ1-2 | TRBV9 | CASSVGHGYTF | TGTGCCAGCAGCGTAGGCCATGGCTACACCTTC
. | . | TRBJ2-2 | TRBV6-5 | CASSRVTGELFF | TGTGCCAGCAGTCGCGTCACCGGGGAGCTGTTTTTT
TRBD2 | . | TRBJ2-1 | TRBV18 | CASSPLRTSGGAHEQFF | TGTGCCAGCTCACCACTCAGGACTAGCGGGGGGGCACATGAGCAGTTCTTC
. | few | TRBJ2-1 | TRBV5-5 | CASSPPINEQFF | TGTGCCAGCAGCCCCCCCATCAATGAGCAGTTCTTC
TRBD1 | . | TRBJ2-2 | TRBV24-1 | CATSDPGTGGASGELFF | TGTGCCACCAGTGACCCCGGGACAGGGGGCGCATCCGGGGAGCTGTTTTTT
TRBD1 | once | TRBJ1-4 | TRBV6-5 | CASNQGAKGEKLFF | TGTGCCAGCAACCAGGGGGCGAAAGGTGAAAAACTGTTTTTT
TRBD1 | few | TRBJ1-1 | TRBV18 | CASSKGANTEAFF | TGTGCCAGCTCGAAGGGGGCGAACACTGAAGCTTTCTTT
. | once | TRBJ1-2 | TRBV11-2 | CASSPEGYGYTF | TGTGCCAGCAGCCCGGAGGGCTATGGCTACACCTTC
. | . | TRBJ1-1 | TRBV25-1 | CASSAYPGPNTEAFF | TGTGCCAGCAGTGCGTATCCAGGGCCGAACACTGAAGCTTTCTTT
. | once | TRBJ1-4 | TRBV5-6 | CASSLLGATNEKLFF | TGTGCCAGCAGCCTGTTAGGAGCAACTAATGAAAAACTGTTTTTT
. | . | TRBJ1-2 | TRBV25-1 | CASSEGDYGYTF | TGTGCCAGCAGTGAAGGGGACTATGGCTACACCTTC
. | . | TRBJ1-1 | TRBV10-3 | CAIKGGFSDTEAFF | TGTGCCATCAAGGGGGGCTTTTCTGACACTGAAGCTTTCTTT
. | . | TRBJ1-6 | TRBV30 | CAWSVTGNSPLHF | TGTGCCTGGAGTGTAACAGGGAATTCACCCCTCCACTTT
TRBD1 | . | TRBJ2-3 | TRBV6-1 | CASSEASLVQGADTQYF | TGTGCCAGCAGTGAAGCCTCATTGGTCCAGGGGGCAGATACGCAGTATTTT
. | . | TRBJ2-5 | TRBV5-6 | CASSLSTETQYF | TGTGCCAGCAGCTTGAGTACGGAGACCCAGTACTTC
TRBD1 | . | TRBJ2-5 | TRBV27 | CASSLLGTEQETQYF | TGTGCCAGCAGTTTACTGGGGACAGAGCAAGAGACCCAGTACTTC
. | once | TRBJ2-5 | TRBV6-5 | CASRKGNSPETQYF | TGTGCCAGCAGAAAAGGGAACAGCCCGGAGACCCAGTACTTC
. | . | TRBJ1-1 | TRBV12-5 | CASGLYSGNTEAFF | TGTGCTAGTGGTTTGTACAGCGGGAACACTGAAGCTTTCTTT
TRBD1 | . | TRBJ2-2 | TRBV7-9 | CASSSAGGAGGELFF | TGTGCCAGCAGCTCGGCAGGGGGCGCCGGCGGGGAGCTGTTTTTT
. | once | TRBJ1-3 | TRBV6-1 | CASSEAQAGSSGNTIYF | TGTGCCAGCAGTGAAGCGCAGGCAGGGAGCTCTGGAAACACCATATATTTT
. | . | TRBJ2-3 | TRBV5-1 | CASSLPRADTQYF | TGCGCCAGCAGCCTGCCTAGGGCAGATACGCAGTATTTT
TRBD1 | . | TRBJ2-7 | TRBV5-1 | CASSFGQVYEQYF | TGCGCCAGCAGCTTTGGACAGGTCTACGAGCAGTACTTC
. | . | TRBJ1-2 | TRBV24-1 | CATWDGVYGYTF | TGTGCCACCTGGGACGGGGTTTATGGCTACACCTTC
. | . | TRBJ2-5 | TRBV19 | CASSGQSPGETQYF | TGTGCCAGTAGTGGACAGTCCCCCGGAGAGACCCAGTACTTC
TRBD1 | . | TRBJ2-5 | TRBV19 | CASSWDREKTQYF | TGTGCCAGTAGTTGGGACAGGGAGAAGACCCAGTACTTC
TRBD2 | once | TRBJ2-7 | TRBV5-5 | CASSRQGRGGYEQYF | TGTGCCAGCAGCCGTCAGGGGCGGGGGGGCTACGAGCAGTACTTC
. | . | TRBJ1-6 | TRBV3-1/TRBV3-2 | CASSPRGGAGRPLHF | TGTGCCAGCAGCCCCCGGGGCGGGGCGGGGCGCCCCCTCCACTTT
. | . | TRBJ1-1 | TRBV11-2 | CASSTFYGKENTEAFF | TGTGCCAGCAGCACGTTCTATGGGAAGGAGAACACTGAAGCTTTCTTT
. | . | TRBJ1-5 | TRBV9 | CASSTAGDNNQPQHF | TGTGCCAGCAGCACTGCAGGGGACAACAATCAGCCCCAGCATTTT
. | . | TRBJ1-6 | TRBV3-1/TRBV3-2 | CASSQTGSPLHF | TGTGCCAGCAGCCAGACGGGTTCACCCCTCCACTTT
TRBD2 | . | TRBJ2-2 | TRBV14 | CASSQAGGINTGELFF | TGTGCCAGCAGCCAAGCGGGGGGGATAAACACCGGGGAGCTGTTTTTT
. | . | TRBJ1-1 | TRBV10-3 | CAISERLPNTEAFF | TGTGCCATCAGTGAAAGACTCCCGAACACTGAAGCTTTCTTT
TRBD1 | few | TRBJ2-1 | TRBV13 | CASSLLKDRLSDYNEQFF | TGTGCCAGCAGCCTACTTAAGGACAGGTTAAGTGACTACAATGAGCAGTTCTTC
. | . | TRBJ2-2 | TRBV11-3 | CASSRRVANTGELFF | TGTGCCAGCAGCCGCCGGGTCGCGAACACCGGGGAGCTGTTTTTT
. | . | TRBJ2-5 | TRBV7-9 | CASSLVGSQETQYF | TGTGCCAGCAGCTTAGTAGGCAGCCAAGAGACCCAGTACTTC
. | . | TRBJ1-4 | TRBV12-1 | CASSETGGQEKLFF | TGTGCCAGCAGCGAGACAGGGGGTCAGGAAAAACTGTTTTTT
. | . | TRBJ1-2 | TRBV7-8 | CASSPRREGLGGYTF | TGTGCCAGCAGCCCCAGGAGGGAAGGGTTAGGTGGCTACACCTTC
. | few | TRBJ2-2 | TRBV11-3 | CASSLGQGVYGELFF | TGTGCCAGCAGCTTAGGACAAGGGGTCTACGGGGAGCTGTTTTTT
. | . | TRBJ1-5 | TRBV6-5 | CASSLSLGSNQPQHF | TGTGCCAGCAGCCTGAGCCTGGGGAGCAATCAGCCCCAGCATTTT
TRBD1 | . | TRBJ1-6 | TRBV30 | CAWSYTGGDSPLHF | TGTGCCTGGAGTTACACAGGGGGCGATTCACCCCTCCACTTT
. | . | TRBJ2-6 | TRBV18 | CASSRMQGSAGANVLTF | TGTGCCAGCTCACGCATGCAGGGGAGCGCCGGGGCCAACGTCCTGACTTTC
TRBD1 | . | TRBJ2-3 | TRBV18 | CASSLPGQSTDTQYF | TGTGCCAGCTCATTGCCGGGACAGAGCACAGATACGCAGTATTTT
TRBD1 | . | TRBJ2-7 | TRBV6-5 | CATSKTGVGYEQYF | TGTGCCACCTCCAAGACAGGGGTCGGGTACGAGCAGTACTTC
. | . | TRBJ2-2 | TRBV24-1 | CATSLNTGELFF | TGTGCCACCAGTCTGAACACCGGGGAGCTGTTTTTT
. | . | TRBJ1-1 | TRBV18 | CASSPSSLNTEAFF | TGTGCCAGCTCACCGAGTAGTCTGAACACTGAAGCTTTCTTT
. | . | TRBJ2-2 | TRBV5-8 | CASSFPGRAGELFF | TGTGCCAGCAGCTTCCCCGGTCGGGCCGGGGAGCTGTTTTTT
. | . | TRBJ1-5 | TRBV2 | CASSQAEPSLQPQHF | TGTGCCAGCAGCCAGGCCGAACCCTCACTTCAGCCCCAGCATTTT
. | medium-sized | TRBJ2-1 | TRBV25-1 | CASREIGSYNEQFF | TGTGCCAGCAGGGAGATCGGCTCCTACAATGAGCAGTTCTTC
. | . | TRBJ1-4 | TRBV5-1 | CASSPAGTSNEKLFF | TGCGCCAGCAGCCCTGCGGGGACGTCTAATGAAAAACTGTTTTTT
. | . | TRBJ1-4 | TRBV6-5 | CATQEDEKLFF | TGTGCCACCCAAGAGGATGAAAAACTGTTTTTT
TRBD1 | . | TRBJ1-5 | TRBV6-1 | CASSERQGQPQHF | TGTGCCAGCAGTGAAAGACAGGGACAGCCCCAGCATTTT
TRBD1 | . | TRBJ2-2 | TRBV3-1/TRBV3-2 | CASSRSGTGGTGELFF | TGTGCCAGCAGCCGTTCCGGGACAGGGGGCACCGGGGAGCTGTTTTTT
. | . | TRBJ2-3 | TRBV6-5 | CASRQDYLTDTQYF | TGTGCCAGCAGACAGGATTACCTCACAGATACGCAGTATTTT
. | . | TRBJ2-1 | TRBV30 | CACGIQYEQFF | TGTGCCTGTGGAATTCAGTATGAGCAGTTCTTC
TRBD2 | . | TRBJ2-2 | TRBV2 | CASSLGLADTGELFF | TGTGCCAGCAGTTTAGGACTAGCGGACACCGGGGAGCTGTTTTTT
. | . | TRBJ2-1 | TRBV30 | CAWSVKGAEQFF | TGTGCCTGGAGTGTAAAAGGGGCGGAACAGTTCTTC
. | . | TRBJ1-2 | TRBV6-6 | CASSSSGGYGYTF | TGTGCCAGCAGTTCCTCTGGGGGGTATGGCTACACCTTC